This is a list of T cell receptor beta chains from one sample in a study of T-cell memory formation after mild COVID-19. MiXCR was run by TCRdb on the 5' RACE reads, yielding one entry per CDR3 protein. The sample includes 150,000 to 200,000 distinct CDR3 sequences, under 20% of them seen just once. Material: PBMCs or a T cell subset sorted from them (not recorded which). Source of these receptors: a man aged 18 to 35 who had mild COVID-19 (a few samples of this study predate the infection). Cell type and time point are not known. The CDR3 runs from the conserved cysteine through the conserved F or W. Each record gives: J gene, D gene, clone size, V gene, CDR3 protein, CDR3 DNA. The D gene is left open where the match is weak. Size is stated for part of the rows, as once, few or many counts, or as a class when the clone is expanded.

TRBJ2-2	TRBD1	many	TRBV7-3	CASSSTGAGELFF	TGTGCCAGCAGCTCGACAGGGGCCGGGGAGCTGTTTTTT
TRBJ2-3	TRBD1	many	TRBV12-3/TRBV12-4	CASSKWPGQGVTDTQYF	TGTGCCAGCAGTAAATGGCCGGGACAGGGAGTCACAGATACGCAGTATTTT
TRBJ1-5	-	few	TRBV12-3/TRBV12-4	CASSPTGQPQHF	TGTGCCAGCAGTCCGACCGGTCAGCCCCAGCATTTT
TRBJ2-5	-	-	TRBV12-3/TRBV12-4	CASRDRETQYF	TGTGCCTCCAGGGATAGGGAGACCCAGTACTTC
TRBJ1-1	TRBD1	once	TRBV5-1	CASSLALTGLGTEAFF	TGCGCCAGCAGCTTGGCCCTGACAGGGTTGGGCACTGAAGCTTTCTTT
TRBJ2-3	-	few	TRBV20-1	CSARDATDTQYF	TGCAGTGCTAGAGATGCCACAGATACGCAGTATTTT
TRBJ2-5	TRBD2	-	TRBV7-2	CASSLVRGGGHQETQYF	TGTGCCAGCAGCTTAGTCAGGGGCGGGGGGCACCAAGAGACCCAGTACTTC
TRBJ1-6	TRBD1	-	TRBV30	CAWSYGGQSSPLHF	TGTGCCTGGAGTTACGGGGGACAGAGTTCACCCCTCCACTTT
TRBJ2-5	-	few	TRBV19	CASGPRYQETQYF	TGTGCCAGTGGACCGAGGTACCAAGAGACCCAGTACTTC
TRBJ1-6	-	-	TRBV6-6	CASITGSSYNSPLHF	TGTGCCAGCATCACAGGGTCGTCCTATAATTCACCCCTCCACTTT
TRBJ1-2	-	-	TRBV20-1	CSARDPRGGSNGYTF	TGCAGTGCTAGAGACCCGAGGGGGGGATCGAATGGCTACACCTTC
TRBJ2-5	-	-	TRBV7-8	CASRHAGAGTETQYF	TGTGCCAGCAGACACGCCGGGGCAGGGACAGAGACCCAGTACTTC
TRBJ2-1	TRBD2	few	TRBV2	CASTTTSGGAGSSYNEQFF	TGTGCCAGCACCACGACTAGCGGGGGGGCCGGGAGCTCCTACAATGAGCAGTTCTTC
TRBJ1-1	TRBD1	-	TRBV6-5	CASSDSKGQGLNAEAFF	TGTGCCAGCAGTGACTCGAAGGGACAGGGCCTGAACGCTGAAGCTTTCTTT
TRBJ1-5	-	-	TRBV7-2	CASSGVWGSNQPQHF	TGTGCCAGCAGCGGCGTTTGGGGCAGCAATCAGCCCCAGCATTTT
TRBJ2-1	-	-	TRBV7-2	CASSLPGTPNEQFF	TGTGCCAGCAGCTTACCGGGGACGCCCAATGAGCAGTTCTTC
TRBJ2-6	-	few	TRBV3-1	CASSQDMSGANVLTF	TGTGCCAGCAGCCAAGATATGTCTGGGGCCAACGTCCTGACTTTC
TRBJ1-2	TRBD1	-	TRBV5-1	CASSPQGGSYGYTF	TGCGCCAGCAGCCCGCAGGGGGGTAGCTATGGCTACACCTTC
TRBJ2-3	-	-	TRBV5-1	CASSLYRSSTDTQYF	TGCGCCAGCAGCTTGTACAGATCTAGCACAGATACGCAGTATTTT
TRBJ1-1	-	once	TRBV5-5	CASSLALESYLGTEAFF	TGTGCCAGCAGCTTGGCCCTAGAGTCTTACCTGGGGACTGAAGCTTTCTTT
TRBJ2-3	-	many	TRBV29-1	CSVVSLLSTDTQYF	TGCAGCGTTGTCAGCCTCCTGAGCACAGATACGCAGTATTTT
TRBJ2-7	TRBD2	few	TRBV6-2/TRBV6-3	CASRERRGDTYEQYF	TGTGCCAGCAGGGAGAGGCGGGGGGACACCTACGAGCAGTACTTC
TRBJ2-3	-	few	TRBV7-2	CASSLARAGDTQYF	TGTGCCAGCAGCTTAGCCAGGGCGGGAGATACGCAGTATTTT
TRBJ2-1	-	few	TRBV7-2	CASSLYWDWKYNEQFF	TGTGCCAGCAGCCTATACTGGGACTGGAAGTACAATGAGCAGTTCTTC
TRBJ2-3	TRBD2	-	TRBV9	CASSGSGGAHTQYF	TGTGCCAGCAGCGGAAGCGGGGGGGCACATACGCAGTATTTT
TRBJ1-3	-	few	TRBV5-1	CASSWGGRPDSGNTIYF	TGCGCCAGCAGCTGGGGGGGTAGACCTGACTCTGGAAACACCATATATTTT
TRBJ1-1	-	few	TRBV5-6	CASSFRQPNTEAFF	TGTGCCAGCAGCTTTAGACAACCGAACACTGAAGCTTTCTTT
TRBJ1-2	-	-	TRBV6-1	CASSERGYGYTF	TGTGCCAGCAGTGAGAGGGGCTATGGCTACACCTTC
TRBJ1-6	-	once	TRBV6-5	CASSSLGRNSPLHF	TGTGCCAGCAGTTCACTCGGGCGGAATTCACCCCTCCACTTT
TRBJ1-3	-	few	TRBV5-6	CASSLESSGNTIYF	TGTGCCAGCAGCTTGGAGAGCTCTGGAAACACCATATATTTT
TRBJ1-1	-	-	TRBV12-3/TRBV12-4	CASRPNRVVVAFF	TGTGCCAGCAGGCCAAACAGGGTCGTGGTAGCTTTCTTT
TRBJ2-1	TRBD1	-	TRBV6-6	CASRIPGQGAREQFF	TGTGCCAGCAGGATACCGGGACAGGGGGCGCGCGAGCAGTTCTTC
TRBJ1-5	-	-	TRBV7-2	CASSFTMDQPQHF	TGTGCCAGCAGCTTCACAATGGATCAGCCCCAGCATTTT
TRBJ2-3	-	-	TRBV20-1	CSAPLPRAQNTDTQYF	TGCAGTGCCCCCCTGCCCAGGGCCCAAAACACAGATACGCAGTATTTT
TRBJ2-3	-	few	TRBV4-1	CASSQEVPQALASTDTQYF	TGCGCCAGCAGCCAAGAGGTTCCCCAAGCCTTAGCGAGCACAGATACGCAGTATTTT
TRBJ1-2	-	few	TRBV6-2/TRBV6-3	CASSKRTEHSLYGYTF	TGTGCCAGCAGTAAACGGACGGAACATTCCCTTTATGGCTACACCTTC
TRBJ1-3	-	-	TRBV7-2	CASSSIARVISGNTIYF	TGTGCCAGCAGCTCGATAGCGAGGGTAATCTCTGGAAACACCATATATTTT
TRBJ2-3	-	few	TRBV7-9	CASSPHGGTDTQYF	TGTGCCAGCAGCCCCCACGGAGGCACAGATACGCAGTATTTT
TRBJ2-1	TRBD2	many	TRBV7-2	CASSFPSGGVNNEQFF	TGTGCCAGCAGCTTCCCTAGCGGGGGGGTTAACAATGAGCAGTTCTTC
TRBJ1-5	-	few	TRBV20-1	CSAWAGNQPQHF	TGCAGTGCCTGGGCAGGCAATCAGCCCCAGCATTTT
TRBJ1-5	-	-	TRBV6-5	CASSPAGSEPQHF	TGTGCCAGCAGCCCGGCAGGATCTGAGCCCCAGCATTTT
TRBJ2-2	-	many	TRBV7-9	CAADSEAGSGELFF	TGTGCCGCAGATTCTGAAGCCGGCTCCGGGGAGCTGTTTTTT
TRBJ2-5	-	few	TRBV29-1	CSVEGLDSRETQYF	TGCAGCGTTGAGGGACTCGACTCACGGGAGACCCAGTACTTC
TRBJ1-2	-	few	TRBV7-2	CASSLAEADYGYTF	TGTGCCAGCAGCTTAGCGGAGGCGGACTATGGCTACACCTTC
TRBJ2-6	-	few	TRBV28	CASTTSAGANVLTF	TGTGCCAGCACCACTTCGGCTGGGGCCAACGTCCTGACTTTC
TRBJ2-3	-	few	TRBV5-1	CASRRNLVSTDTQYF	TGCGCCAGCAGACGGAATCTGGTTAGCACAGATACGCAGTATTTT
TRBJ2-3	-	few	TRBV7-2	CASSPQGGPTDTQYF	TGTGCCAGCAGCCCCCAGGGGGGGCCCACAGATACGCAGTATTTT
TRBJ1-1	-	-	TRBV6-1	CASSGNRDTEAFF	TGTGCCAGCAGTGGTAACCGGGACACTGAAGCTTTCTTT
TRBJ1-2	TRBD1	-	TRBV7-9	CASSVQGYGYTF	TGTGCCAGCAGCGTACAGGGGTATGGCTACACCTTC
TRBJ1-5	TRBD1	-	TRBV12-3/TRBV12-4	CASSPTGNRDQPQHF	TGTGCCAGCAGTCCGACAGGGAATCGCGATCAGCCCCAGCATTTT
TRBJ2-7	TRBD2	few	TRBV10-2	CASKRERGLEQYF	TGCGCCAGCAAGAGAGAGCGGGGGCTGGAGCAGTACTTC
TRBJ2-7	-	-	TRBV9	CASRRGGEAGEQYF	TGTGCCAGCCGCCGAGGAGGGGAGGCCGGGGAGCAGTACTTC